This is a list of T cell receptor beta chains from one sample in a study of cytomegalovirus exposure and HLA in healthy donors. Sequencing used immunoSEQ multiplex PCR; TCRdb keeps in-frame clones, though not all of them. The table records 150,000 or so clones, over 70% of them present only once. The sequenced material came from PBMCs. These receptors were taken from a male donor in good health and CMV-seronegative. CDR3s include the opening cysteine and the closing phenylalanine or tryptophan. D genes are given only for firm matches. Clone size is given for some rows only: seen once, a few or many times, or a class if the clone is expanded.

CASSDSYSNQPQHF,TGTGCCAGCAGTGACAGTTATAGCAATCAGCCCCAGCATTTT,-,TRBV2,TRBJ1-5,-
CASSPRVTGNTIYF,TGTGCCAGCAGCCCCAGGGTTACTGGAAACACCATATATTTT,-,TRBV7-2,TRBJ1-3,-
CSAKTSASSYEQYF,TGCAGCGCCAAGACTAGCGCGAGCTCCTACGAGCAGTACTTC,-,TRBV29-1,TRBJ2-7,TRBD2
CASSLTGLQYF,TGTGCCAGCAGTCTGACAGGGCTCCAGTACTTC,-,TRBV28,TRBJ2-5,TRBD1
CASSRTRDRHYEQYF,TGTGCCAGCAGCCGAACCCGGGACAGACACTACGAGCAGTACTTC,-,TRBV5-6,TRBJ2-7,TRBD1
CASSLAGTGGRVGELFF,TGTGCCAGCAGTTTGGCCGGGACAGGGGGCAGGGTTGGGGAGCTGTTTTTT,-,TRBV28,TRBJ2-2,TRBD1
CASSTPGTGGYEQYF,TGTGCCAGCAGCACACCCGGGACAGGGGGTTACGAGCAGTACTTC,few,TRBV5-4,TRBJ2-7,TRBD1
CSARRGETQYF,TGCAGTGCTAGGCGGGGAGAGACCCAGTACTTC,-,TRBV20-1,TRBJ2-5,-
CASSLTLAAYSNQPQHF,TGTGCCAGCAGCTTGACCCTCGCCGCCTATAGCAATCAGCCCCAGCATTTT,-,TRBV5-5,TRBJ1-5,-
CAISGTGGRDEQFF,TGTGCCATCAGCGGGACAGGGGGCCGGGATGAGCAGTTCTTC,-,TRBV10-3,TRBJ2-1,TRBD1
CASSFIPRQAYGYTF,TGTGCCAGCAGCTTTATTCCGAGACAGGCCTATGGCTACACCTTC,once,TRBV7-2,TRBJ1-2,-
CASSLRTSGNNEQFF,TGTGCCAGCAGCTTAAGGACTAGCGGTAACAATGAGCAGTTCTTC,-,TRBV7-3,TRBJ2-1,TRBD2
CASSYSRGSAYEQYF,TGTGCCAGCAGTTACTCCCGGGGGAGCGCCTACGAGCAGTACTTC,-,TRBV6-5,TRBJ2-7,-
CASTREAGVGDGTQYF,TGTGCCAGCACGAGGGAAGCGGGGGTTGGGGATGGAACCCAGTACTTC,-,TRBV9,TRBJ2-5,TRBD2
CSSSLSGSSTDTQYF,TGTTCCAGCAGCCTTAGCGGCTCTAGCACAGATACGCAGTATTTT,-,TRBV7-9,TRBJ2-3,-
CASSSLRQGAGELFF,TGTGCCAGCAGCTCCTTACGACAGGGTGCCGGGGAGCTGTTTTTT,-,TRBV7-9,TRBJ2-2,TRBD1
CASSLSGGAYGQYF,TGTGCCAGCAGCTTAAGTGGCGGGGCCTATGGGCAGTACTTC,-,TRBV5-8,TRBJ2-7,-
CASSNGTSGTANGQETQYF,TGTGCCAGCAGCAATGGGACTAGCGGGACTGCGAATGGCCAAGAGACCCAGTACTTC,-,TRBV21-1,TRBJ2-5,-
CASTQEGPKNIQYF,TGCGCCAGCACCCAGGAGGGACCCAAAAACATTCAGTACTTC,-,TRBV23-1,TRBJ2-4,-
CASSPGTSGRNEQFF,TGCGCCAGCAGCCCCGGGACTAGCGGGAGAAATGAGCAGTTCTTC,-,TRBV4-3,TRBJ2-1,TRBD2
CASSDRGSSPLHF,TGTGCCAGCAGTGACAGGGGGTCATCACCCCTCCACTTT,-,TRBV6-1,TRBJ1-6,TRBD1
CASSSDRNTEAFF,TGTGCCAGCAGCTCGGACAGGAACACTGAAGCTTTCTTT,-,TRBV7-7,TRBJ1-1,-
CASRPGTGWLEETQYF,TGTGCCAGCAGGCCTGGGACAGGGTGGTTGGAGGAGACCCAGTACTTC,-,TRBV5-5,TRBJ2-5,TRBD1
CASSVTSGSTDTQYF,TGTGCCAGCAGCGTTACTAGCGGAAGCACAGATACGCAGTATTTT,-,TRBV9,TRBJ2-3,TRBD2
CASSSAGDPGANVLTF,TGTGCCAGCAGTTCTGCGGGGGACCCTGGGGCCAACGTCCTGACTTTC,-,TRBV28,TRBJ2-6,TRBD2
CASSPEGTGAPFF,TGTGCCAGCAGCCCAGAAGGGACAGGGGCTCCTTTCTTT,-,TRBV5-5,TRBJ1-1,TRBD1
CASSLVAVGSYNEQFF,TGTGCCAGCAGCTTAGTCGCGGTGGGCTCCTACAATGAGCAGTTCTTC,-,TRBV11-2,TRBJ2-1,-
CAWDRGKLNYGYTF,TGTGCCTGGGACAGGGGAAAACTAAACTATGGCTACACCTTC,-,TRBV30,TRBJ1-2,TRBD1
CASSVGGSYEQYF,TGTGCCAGCAGCGTAGGCGGGTCCTACGAGCAGTACTTC,-,TRBV9,TRBJ2-7,-
CASSSRPGHGNTEAFF,TGTGCCAGCAGCTCGAGACCGGGACACGGAAACACTGAAGCTTTCTTT,-,TRBV11-2,TRBJ1-1,-
CAWAREGNQPQHF,TGTGCCTGGGCCCGGGAGGGCAATCAGCCCCAGCATTTT,-,TRBV30,TRBJ1-5,-
CASSKPGGTNTGELFF,TGTGCCAGCTCCAAGCCCGGGGGGACGAACACCGGGGAGCTGTTTTTT,-,TRBV14,TRBJ2-2,TRBD2
CASSQSVGTGGYEQYF,TGCGCCAGCAGCCAATCAGTAGGGACAGGGGGTTACGAGCAGTACTTC,-,TRBV4-3,TRBJ2-7,TRBD1
CASSEGGGHSPLHF,TGCGCCAGCAGTGAAGGGGGGGGTCATTCACCCCTCCACTTT,once,TRBV10-1,TRBJ1-6,-
CASSSAGQGAKDTQYF,TGTGCCAGCAGCAGCGCGGGACAGGGGGCCAAAGATACGCAGTATTTT,few,TRBV5-4,TRBJ2-3,TRBD1
CASSSQGDNQPQHF,TGTGCCAGCAGCTCCCAAGGGGATAATCAGCCCCAGCATTTT,-,TRBV7-2,TRBJ1-5,-
CATSATGGGYEQYF,TGTGCCACCAGCGCAACAGGGGGGGGATACGAGCAGTACTTC,-,TRBV15,TRBJ2-7,-
CASSLTSGVSSYNEQFF,TGCGCCAGCAGCTTGACTAGCGGGGTAAGCTCCTACAATGAGCAGTTCTTC,-,TRBV5-1,TRBJ2-1,TRBD2
CASREPRNRGSHEQYF,TGTGCCAGCAGGGAACCCCGGAACAGGGGTTCCCACGAGCAGTACTTC,-,TRBV6-4,TRBJ2-7,TRBD1
CASSYRGLAAYEQYF,TGTGCCAGCAGTTACCGAGGACTAGCCGCCTACGAGCAGTACTTC,-,TRBV6-5,TRBJ2-7,TRBD2
CASSRLPISGSYEQYF,TGTGCCAGCAGCCGCCTTCCGATTAGCGGGAGCTACGAGCAGTACTTC,-,TRBV7-2,TRBJ2-7,TRBD2
CASSIGQRSTDTQYF,TGTGCCAGTAGTATTGGACAGAGATCCACAGATACGCAGTATTTT,-,TRBV19,TRBJ2-3,-
CASTSGGESYEQYF,TGTGCCAGCACCTCGGGGGGGGAGTCATACGAGCAGTACTTC,-,TRBV28,TRBJ2-7,TRBD2
CASSQDGVSTSYEQYF,TGCGCCAGCAGCCAAGATGGAGTTTCGACCTCCTACGAGCAGTACTTC,few,TRBV4-1,TRBJ2-7,-
CAVGQGGLAGVATDTQYF,TGTGCCGTGGGACAGGGAGGACTAGCGGGAGTAGCCACAGATACGCAGTATTTT,-,TRBV5-4,TRBJ2-3,TRBD2
CASSQAEGVFGGGYEQYF,TGCGCCAGCAGCCAAGCCGAGGGGGTCTTTGGGGGGGGCTACGAGCAGTACTTC,-,TRBV4-1,TRBJ2-7,-
CASSEAGGWRSNQPQHF,TGTGCCAGCAGTGAAGCAGGGGGCTGGCGAAGCAATCAGCCCCAGCATTTT,-,TRBV6-1,TRBJ1-5,TRBD1
CASSLDRTYTF,TGTGCCAGCTCACTAGACAGGACCTACACCTTC,-,TRBV18,TRBJ1-2,-
CASSSMTSGVLSSYEQYF,TGTGCCAGCAGTTCGATGACTAGCGGGGTCCTAAGCTCCTACGAGCAGTACTTC,-,TRBV28,TRBJ2-7,TRBD2